These T cell receptor beta chains were read from a single sample in a study of early T cells in non-severe SARS-CoV-2 infection. TCRdb called the 5' RACE reads again in MiXCR, with one record for every CDR3 protein. Here the sample spans roughly 63,000 distinct CDR3 sequences, 9.5% to 15% being singletons. Sequenced: whole blood. All receptors come from an adult who was a healthcare worker with PCR-confirmed SARS-CoV-2 infection or an uninfected control (not recorded which). CDR3s leave out the opening cysteine and the closing phenylalanine or tryptophan.

j_gene: TRBJ1-4
v_gene: TRBV2
CDR3aa: ASSRTAQGPTNEKLF

j_gene: TRBJ2-2
v_gene: TRBV2
CDR3aa: ASSERNTGELF

j_gene: TRBJ1-1
v_gene: TRBV28
CDR3aa: ASTLTANTEAF

j_gene: TRBJ1-3
v_gene: TRBV28
CDR3aa: ASNEQSGQGATIY

j_gene: TRBJ2-2
v_gene: TRBV28
CDR3aa: ASNPGGTAGALGELF

j_gene: TRBJ1-6
v_gene: TRBV6-6
CDR3aa: ASSYWPGQGNSPLH

j_gene: TRBJ2-1
v_gene: TRBV2
CDR3aa: ASSNHPLNEQF

j_gene: TRBJ2-5
v_gene: TRBV20-1
CDR3aa: SAQGEPPQETQY

j_gene: TRBJ2-3
v_gene: TRBV7-2
CDR3aa: ASSNGAGGTDTQY

j_gene: TRBJ2-5
v_gene: TRBV3-1
CDR3aa: ASSLYQETQY

j_gene: TRBJ2-3
v_gene: TRBV24-1
CDR3aa: ATSDSAGGTDTQY

j_gene: TRBJ2-7
v_gene: TRBV24-1
CDR3aa: ATSDLPHGEQY

j_gene: TRBJ2-1
v_gene: TRBV5-4
CDR3aa: ASSFSSASYNEQF

j_gene: TRBJ2-3
v_gene: TRBV18
CDR3aa: ASSHGTSGSRITDTQY

j_gene: TRBJ2-5
v_gene: TRBV18
CDR3aa: ASSPELAGLPQETQY

j_gene: TRBJ1-1
v_gene: TRBV28
CDR3aa: ASSHTREAF

j_gene: TRBJ1-6
v_gene: TRBV28
CDR3aa: ASSLTLHSPLH

j_gene: TRBJ1-3
v_gene: TRBV9
CDR3aa: ASSVDLPATGSGNTIY

j_gene: TRBJ2-7
v_gene: TRBV28
CDR3aa: ATLAGVYEQY

j_gene: TRBJ1-1
v_gene: TRBV5-1
CDR3aa: ASSTGDQGNTEAF

j_gene: TRBJ1-2
v_gene: TRBV28
CDR3aa: ATRGPGRYGYT

j_gene: TRBJ1-1
v_gene: TRBV2
CDR3aa: ASTKDRPNTEAF

j_gene: TRBJ1-2
v_gene: TRBV6-1
CDR3aa: ASSSDRRYGYT

j_gene: TRBJ2-1
v_gene: TRBV28
CDR3aa: ASSLLRRSYNEQF

j_gene: TRBJ2-7
v_gene: TRBV5-1
CDR3aa: ASSLFAGSYEQY

j_gene: TRBJ1-1
v_gene: TRBV2
CDR3aa: ASSRQEATEAF

j_gene: TRBJ2-3
v_gene: TRBV28
CDR3aa: ASSLKASNTDTQY

j_gene: TRBJ1-2
v_gene: TRBV24-1
CDR3aa: ATSDSLGGGYGYT

j_gene: TRBJ1-6
v_gene: TRBV20-1
CDR3aa: SAPRSSYNSPLH

j_gene: TRBJ2-1
v_gene: TRBV21-1
CDR3aa: ASSKEKREWSSEQF

j_gene: TRBJ2-3
v_gene: TRBV7-3
CDR3aa: ASSPRGSGTDTQY

j_gene: TRBJ2-7
v_gene: TRBV29-1
CDR3aa: SVRTGTGAGYEQY

j_gene: TRBJ1-2
v_gene: TRBV14
CDR3aa: ASSQYGPAANYGYT

j_gene: TRBJ2-3
v_gene: TRBV24-1
CDR3aa: ATSGGRGTDTQY

j_gene: TRBJ2-1
v_gene: TRBV5-1
CDR3aa: ASSLDGRGDYNEQF

j_gene: TRBJ2-3
v_gene: TRBV7-2
CDR3aa: ASSLEGSGSGRDTQY

j_gene: TRBJ2-1
v_gene: TRBV29-1
CDR3aa: SVEDTGTAYNEQF

j_gene: TRBJ2-7
v_gene: TRBV12-3/TRBV12-4
CDR3aa: ASSRGIGERPYEQY

j_gene: TRBJ2-7
v_gene: TRBV7-2
CDR3aa: ANSPDGWYEQY

j_gene: TRBJ2-5
v_gene: TRBV2
CDR3aa: TSIRGVQETQY

j_gene: TRBJ2-3
v_gene: TRBV12-3/TRBV12-4
CDR3aa: ASRRETDTQY

j_gene: TRBJ2-2
v_gene: TRBV4-1
CDR3aa: ASSLGTSGIYNTGELF

j_gene: TRBJ2-2
v_gene: TRBV7-9
CDR3aa: ASSSQTSGRIGELF

j_gene: TRBJ1-2
v_gene: TRBV5-6
CDR3aa: ASSVRGRYGYT

j_gene: TRBJ2-7
v_gene: TRBV12-3/TRBV12-4
CDR3aa: ASSSGTPTGEQY

j_gene: TRBJ2-7
v_gene: TRBV28
CDR3aa: ASNLGGGGSYEQY

j_gene: TRBJ2-2
v_gene: TRBV2
CDR3aa: ASSVGRGQGTGELF